Here is one T cell receptor beta chain with its context. This clonotype was seen at least ten times. No cognate antigen has been identified for it. Qualities for individual bases were not recorded, and no much larger clone is one base off. The germline V gene encodes CDR1 LNHNV and CDR2 YYDKDF (reference sequence). Including cysteine and phenylalanine, the CDR3 has 15 amino acids. This entry keeps only the CDR3 DNA: 45 bases, framed from base 1. After removal of 5 bases from V and 4 bases from J, the junction retains 7 bases not matched to a gene. TCR beta repertoires were profiled from peripheral blood of 10 to 15 young patients with multiple sclerosis to demonstrate the VDJtools post-analysis software. The multiple sclerosis patients were children and adolescents between roughly 6 and 17 years of age. Libraries were constructed by PCR. The run used an Illumina HiSeq 2500. To reduce PCR and sequencing biases, unique molecular identifiers were incorporated into the TCR beta cDNA libraries. Per 1 to 10 million input T cells, 500,000 or so cDNA molecules were obtained, such that each molecule approximated one T cell. The same protocol used for the earlier healthy control dataset was applied to prepare and sequence the patient libraries. Within a given batch, samples were prepared together, multiplexed and sequenced on the same HiSeq lane. Per the source publication's procedure: Raw barcoded reads were processed with MIGEC, and single-read molecular identifier groups were discarded before consensus assembly and CDR3 extraction. VDJtools was used for post-analysis of the clonotype tables, with diversity normalized by down-sampling every dataset to the smallest sample size. Repertoire overlap clustering matched CDR3 amino acid but not nucleotide sequences to correct batch-related cross-sample contamination. Starting from the raw public reads, TCRdb applied fastp trimming at Q25, assembled clones with MiXCR and retained in-frame beta chains. Identical CDR3 proteins give one entry, which carries the most common genes and DNA. These V and J calls are TCRdb output, not the study's own analysis. The sample data list about 540,000 distinct CDR3 sequences, and around a third of these were observed just once. 4.5% to 7.5% of the sample goes to the ten largest clones.

This sample is drawn from a study of post-analysis software for immune sequencing data (dated by TCRdb to between 2015 and 2017). General notes on the study: The recorded disease courses included relapsing-remitting, secondary progressive and progressive-relapsing multiple sclerosis, and some patients had no subtype annotation. A subset of samples was prepared in parallel using single-end sample barcoding, then pooled and co-amplified after Illumina adapter ligation. The patient repertoires were compared against around eleven previously published healthy control repertoires obtained from donors aged 6 to 25 years.

Here is what the overall study found, with its caveats: About five TRBV segments, including TRBV5-6, TRBV5-1 and TRBV20-1, were significantly more frequent in patients than controls. Multiple sclerosis patients had significantly lower normalized Chao1 diversity than controls, a result that suggests substantial peripheral T-cell clonal expansion. When samples were clustered directly using the F measure, samples prepared in the same batch co-clustered strongly, which prompted a batch-effect correction. The multiple sclerosis patient group was slightly younger than the control group.

This sequence uses TRBV15 and TRBJ2-5, and TRBD1 aligns with 10 junction nucleotides. The TCR sequence derives from a girl between 2 and 17 years old with multiple sclerosis. Sequences were obtained from blood. The DNA is TGTGCCACCAGCCCGGGACAGGGGAGTTCAGAGACCCAGTACTTC. Its amino acids are CATSPGQGSSETQYF.